These T cell receptor beta chains were read from a single sample in a study of T-cell memory formation after mild COVID-19. TCRdb reprocessed the 5' RACE reads with MiXCR, giving one entry per CDR3 protein. Of around 45,000 distinct CDR3 sequences listed, approximately 9.7% are singletons. Sequenced input: PBMCs or a T cell subset sorted from them (not recorded which). Every receptor here comes from an adult woman who had mild COVID-19 (a few samples of this study predate the infection). Cell type and time point are not known. Both conserved end residues are trimmed from each CDR3.

v_gene | CDR3aa
TRBV4-2 | ASSQGRATQETQY
TRBV7-2 | ASSLRAGQETQY
TRBV29-1 | SVVPGTSGETQY
TRBV24-1 | ATSPARSRGVKSYNEQF
TRBV24-1 | ATRDGGVDTQY
TRBV7-7 | ASSLSSGRYSNEQF
TRBV5-1 | ASSWATDYTEAF
TRBV29-1 | SVERTGSPYEQY
TRBV7-8 | ASSLGDLWGNQPQH
TRBV4-3 | ASSQGVGYQETQY
TRBV18 | ASSPSAHSGRSNTGELF
TRBV5-1 | ASSSGQGASEQY
TRBV9 | ASSVVGGMSAGELF
TRBV2 | ASRAGRMNTEAF
TRBV30 | AWSVQVTYEQY
TRBV6-1 | ASSPTLRTQVGGQPQH
TRBV7-2 | ASSLRGGLVGYEQF
TRBV2 | ASSSRQAQETQY
TRBV27 | ASSLNRLEDGYT
TRBV7-3 | ASSQQGLTSYNEQF
TRBV29-1 | SVDPSGGLAETQY
TRBV7-2 | ASSTTSGLSYNEQF
TRBV12-3/TRBV12-4 | ASSVTGSNSPLH
TRBV19 | ASSFGGNDEQY
TRBV10-3 | AISGGLTGSYRNYGYT
TRBV6-5 | ASSSQFPGQGLYQETQY
TRBV4-2 | ASSQDAVGWGNQPQH
TRBV5-1 | ASSPAGTELYEQY
TRBV25-1 | ASSAPGQPNYGYT
TRBV27 | ASSLMGRGEAF
TRBV29-1 | SVFRDRLGSEAF
TRBV12-3/TRBV12-4 | ASSTRTGVKETQY
TRBV5-1 | ASSYTSGGALAKNIQY
TRBV24-1 | ATSDPGTGEAGYT
TRBV7-2 | ASSPDRGRQY
TRBV20-1 | SARDSSSGRAGGNEQF
TRBV18 | ASSPDTGELF
TRBV4-1 | ASSQENGRSYEQY
TRBV18 | ASSPRFEQY
TRBV20-1 | SAARGDTQY
TRBV29-1 | SAAVPRALGGYT
TRBV15 | ATSRADYGFIEQF
TRBV19 | ASSTPIYSGGYT
TRBV7-8 | ASRRQEVGLTEAF
TRBV9 | ASSAGQGAYNSPLH
TRBV5-5 | ASSLGTQPANTGELF
TRBV19 | ASSKTGVDEQF
TRBV5-1 | ASSRDGPYNEQF